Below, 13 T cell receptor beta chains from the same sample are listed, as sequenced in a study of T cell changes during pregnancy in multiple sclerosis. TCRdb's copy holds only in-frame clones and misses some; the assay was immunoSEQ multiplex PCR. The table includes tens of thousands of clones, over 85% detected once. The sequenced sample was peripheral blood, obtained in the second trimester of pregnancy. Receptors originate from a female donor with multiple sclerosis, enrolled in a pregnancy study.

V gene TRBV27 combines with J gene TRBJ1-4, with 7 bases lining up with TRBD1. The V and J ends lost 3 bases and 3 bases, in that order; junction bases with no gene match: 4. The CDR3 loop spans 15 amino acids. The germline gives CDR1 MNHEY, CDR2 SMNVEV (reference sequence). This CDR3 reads CASSFTGAPNEKLFF. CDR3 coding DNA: TGTGCCAGCAGTTTTACAGGGGCGCCTAATGAAAAACTGTTTTTT.

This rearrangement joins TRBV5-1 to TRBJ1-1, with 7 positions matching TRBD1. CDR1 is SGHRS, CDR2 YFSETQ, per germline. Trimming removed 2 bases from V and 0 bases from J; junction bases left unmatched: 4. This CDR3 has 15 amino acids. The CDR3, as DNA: TGCGCCAGCAGCTTAAGGACAGGTCTGAACACTGAAGCTTTCTTT. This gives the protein CASSLRTGLNTEAFF.

CDR3 amino acids: CASSYSTRGRTEAFF. In DNA form, the CDR3 reads TGTGCCAGCAGTTACTCAACCAGGGGGAGAACTGAAGCTTTCTTT. V gene TRBV6-5 combines with J gene TRBJ1-1; 7 nucleotides align to TRBD1. Trimming at V came to 0 bases and at J to 5 bases, leaving 6 bases not matched to a gene. CDR1 and CDR2 from the germline V gene are MNHEY and SVGAGI. The CDR3 spans 15 residues.

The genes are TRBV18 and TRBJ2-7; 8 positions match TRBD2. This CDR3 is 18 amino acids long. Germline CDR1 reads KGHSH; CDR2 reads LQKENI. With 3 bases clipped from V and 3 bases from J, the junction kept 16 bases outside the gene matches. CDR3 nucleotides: TGTGCCAGCTCACCTCTCGGGGGGGAGTCAGGACTTTTCTACGAGCAGTACTTC. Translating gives CASSPLGGESGLFYEQYF. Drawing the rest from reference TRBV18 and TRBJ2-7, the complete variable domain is NAGVMQNPRHLVRRRGQEARLRCSPMKGHSHVYWYRQLPEEGLKFMVYLQKENIIDESGMPKERFSAEFPKEGPSILRIQQVVRGDSAAYFCASSPLGGESGLFYEQYFGPGTRLTVT.

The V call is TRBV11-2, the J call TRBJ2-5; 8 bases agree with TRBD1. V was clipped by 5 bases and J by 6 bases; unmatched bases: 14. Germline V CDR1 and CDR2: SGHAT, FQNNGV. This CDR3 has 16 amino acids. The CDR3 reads CASSPPQQGGRKTQYF. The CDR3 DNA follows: TGTGCCAGCAGCCCGCCACAACAGGGGGGCAGAAAGACCCAGTACTTC.

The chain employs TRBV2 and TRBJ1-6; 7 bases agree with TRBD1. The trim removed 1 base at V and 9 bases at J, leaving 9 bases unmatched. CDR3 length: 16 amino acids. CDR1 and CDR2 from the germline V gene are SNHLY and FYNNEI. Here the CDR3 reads CASSEDTGERGSPLHF. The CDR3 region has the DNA TGTGCCAGCAGTGAAGATACAGGGGAAAGGGGTTCACCCCTCCACTTT.

The CDR3 spells CASRDSSYEQYF. DNA of the CDR3: TGTGCCAGCAGAGACAGCTCCTACGAGCAGTACTTC. V is TRBV25-1 and J is TRBJ2-7; tentatively, D is TRBD1 (5 bases). Germline assignment: CDR1 MGHDK and CDR2 SYGVNS. CDR3 length equals 12 residues. Trimming removed 6 bases at V and 0 bases at J, with 6 bases between.

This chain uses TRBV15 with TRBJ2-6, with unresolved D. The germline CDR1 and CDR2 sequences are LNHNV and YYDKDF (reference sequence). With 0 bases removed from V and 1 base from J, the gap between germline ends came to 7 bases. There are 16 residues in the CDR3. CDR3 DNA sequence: TGTGCCACCAGCAGAGATACGCGGTCTGGGGCCAACGTCCTGACTTTC. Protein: CATSRDTRSGANVLTF.

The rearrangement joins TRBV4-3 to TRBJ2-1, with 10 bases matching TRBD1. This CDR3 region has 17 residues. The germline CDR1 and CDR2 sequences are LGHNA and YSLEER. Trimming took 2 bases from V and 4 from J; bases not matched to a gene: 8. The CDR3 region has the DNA TGCGCCAGCAGCCAACGTACCGGGACAGGGGAATACAATGAGCAGTTCTTC. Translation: CASSQRTGTGEYNEQFF.

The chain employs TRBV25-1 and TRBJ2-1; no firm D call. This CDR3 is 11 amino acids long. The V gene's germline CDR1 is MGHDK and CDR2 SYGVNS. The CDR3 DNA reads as TGTGCTATGGATGGGCACAATGAGCAGTTCTTC. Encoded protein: CAMDGHNEQFF.

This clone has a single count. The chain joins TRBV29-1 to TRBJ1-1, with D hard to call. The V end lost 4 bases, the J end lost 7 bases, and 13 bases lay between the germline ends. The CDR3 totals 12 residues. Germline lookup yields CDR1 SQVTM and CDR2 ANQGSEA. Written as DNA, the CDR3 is TGCAGCGTTGTCGGAGGGATCCTTGAAGCTTTCTTT. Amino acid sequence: CSVVGGILEAFF.

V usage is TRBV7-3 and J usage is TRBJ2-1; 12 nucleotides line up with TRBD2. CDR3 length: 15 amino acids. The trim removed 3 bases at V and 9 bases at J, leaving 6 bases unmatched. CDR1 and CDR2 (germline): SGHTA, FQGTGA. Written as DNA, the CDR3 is TGTGCCAGCAGCTTGACTAGCGGGAGCAATAGTGAGCAGTTCTTC. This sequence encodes CASSLTSGSNSEQFF.

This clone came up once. The CDR3 DNA reads TGTGCCAGCAGCTTCATAAACAGGGCCAACTATGGCTACACCTTC. This codes for CASSFINRANYGYTF. The genes are TRBV5-8 and TRBJ1-2; D perhaps matches TRBD1 (6 bases). Germline V gene data show CDR1 as SGHTS and CDR2 as YDEGEE. The V and J ends lost 2 bases and 2 bases respectively, with 13 bases between them. CDR3 length: 15 amino acids.